This T cell receptor beta chain derives from a study of cytomegalovirus exposure and HLA in healthy donors. TCRdb's copy holds only in-frame clones and misses some; the assay was immunoSEQ multiplex PCR. The sample gives over 200,000 clones, roughly 84% of which show up once; around 15% is in the top ten. It was the approximately 130-subject validation cohort, separate from the roughly 700-subject first cohort, to which the donors belonged. The CDR3 extends over 16 amino acids. Trimming shortened V by 2 bases and J by 1 base, and 15 bases separated the two germline ends. In germline, CDR1 is SGHRS, CDR2 YFSETQ.

This TCR was recovered from a woman aged 25 to 39 in good health and CMV-seropositive. The V and J genes are TRBV5-1 and TRBJ1-1; tentative D call: TRBD1 (6 bases). The sequenced material came from PBMCs. CDR3 amino acids: CASSFEGGSSNTEAFF. In nucleotides, the CDR3 is TGCGCCAGCAGCTTCGAGGGGGGAAGTTCGAACACTGAAGCTTTCTTT.